The source of this TCR beta chain is a study of cytomegalovirus exposure and HLA in healthy donors. This CDR3 is 15 amino acids long. Trimming pared 6 bases from V and 5 bases from J, leaving 17 bases between. In germline, CDR1 is MNHEY, CDR2 SMNVEV (reference sequence). This clone was seen a few times. PCR amplification relied on 60 Vbeta primers (plus 13 Jbeta primers). Data came from immunoSEQ multiplex PCR; TCRdb stores just in-frame clones and leaves some out. The sample lists fewer than 110,000 clones; around 85% were seen once. Sequenced material: PBMCs. This TCR came from a young man in good health and CMV-seronegative. V is TRBV27 and J is TRBJ1-5; possible D gene TRBD1, 6 bases. The CDR3 region is CASRRTGSGYQPQHF. The CDR3 nucleotides read TGTGCCAGCAGGCGAACAGGGTCGGGGTATCAGCCCCAGCATTTT.